The entry below gives a single T cell receptor beta chain sequence along with its context. Antigen specificity is unknown. CD8+CD57+ cell expansion, shown by flow cytometry, had occurred in the patients selected for sequencing. Each patient had severe acquired aplastic anemia. The study profiled TCR beta VDJ and CDR3 using genomic DNA as template. TCRdb called the reads again in MiXCR, with one record for every CDR3 protein. The table shows roughly 220,000 distinct CDR3 sequences, with approximately 60% occurring only once. This entry is derived from a study of CD8+CD57+ T cells in acquired aplastic anemia. Study conclusions and caveats: Levels of CD8+ Simpson's diversity were not significantly distinct in patients versus controls.

There are 15 residues in the CDR3. V gave up 4 bases and J gave up 4 bases, with 15 bases separating them. Per germline, CDR1 SEHNR and CDR2 FQNEAQ (reference sequence). The specimen sequenced was sorted CD4+, CD8+, or CD8+CD57+ T cells (not recorded which) from PBMCs. The V call is TRBV7-9, the J call TRBJ2-3; D gene uncertain. The source of this sequence is a human donor with aplastic anemia. CDR3 DNA: TGTGCCAGCAGCTCGAGCGAGTCTTGGGCAGATACGCAGTATTTT. Residues: CASSSSESWADTQYF. The full variable domain, rest sourced from reference TRBV7-9 and TRBJ2-3, is DTGVSQNPRHKITKRGQNVTFRCDPISEHNRLYWYRQTLGQGPEFLTYFQNEAQLEKSRLLSDRFSAERPKGSFSTLEIQRTEQGDSAMYLCASSSSESWADTQYFGPGTRLTVL.